Reported below is one T cell receptor beta chain. V lost 0 bases and J 4 bases, leaving 10 bases between the germline ends. The CDR3 runs to 14 residues. The germline gives CDR1 GTSNPN, CDR2 SVGIG (reference sequence). Assay: immunoSEQ multiplex PCR; the TCRdb copy retains only in-frame clones and omits some. The sample lists 15,000 to 20,000 clones; approximately 39% were seen once. Stimulators, around 200,000 irradiated and violet-dye-labeled cells, were plated with around 200,000 CFSE-labeled responder cells. Sorting was performed after the reaction on proliferating CFSE-low CD3+CD4+ and CD3+CD8+ responders. This sample was included in a study of graft-versus-host responses after intestinal transplantation. Study summary: Multivisceral, liver-intestinal, or isolated intestinal transplants were given to recipients.

Study observations and caveats: Detected in recipient marrow were GvH clones, some of which were first observed in ileum or blood.

The sample here was alloreactive CD4+ T cells from a mixed lymphocyte reaction culture, taken before transplantation. Stated subset: CFSE-low proliferating T cells sorted from approximately 6-day pre-transplant mixed lymphocyte reaction (GvH or HvG direction). The receptor was derived from a human patient who was an organ donor for intestinal transplantation. The chain carries TRBV30 and TRBJ2-1; D is undetermined. The CDR3 here is CAWSVQLTYNEQFF. CDR3 nucleotide sequence: TGTGCCTGGAGTGTACAGCTTACTTACAATGAGCAGTTCTTC.